Listed here are 22 T cell receptor beta chains from one sample, sequenced in a study of shared clonotypes between healthy human individuals. Assay: immunoSEQ multiplex PCR; the TCRdb copy retains only in-frame clones and omits some. The profile shows about 600,000 clones, about 96% of them singletons. The sequenced sample consisted of naive CD4+ T cells sorted from blood. As for subset: CD45RA+ positively selected. The source is a woman in her 30s in good health.

The chain links TRBV29-1 to TRBJ2-5; perhaps TRBD1 as D (5 bases). V lost 5 bases to trimming and J lost 4 bases, with 17 bases between them. This CDR3 has 14 residues. Germline assignment: CDR1 SQVTM and CDR2 ANQGSEA. The DNA of the CDR3 is TGCAGCGTTACAGGTCGGATAGGCGTAGAGACCCAGTACTTC. It specifies CSVTGRIGVETQYF. Looking up the rest from reference TRBV29-1 and TRBJ2-5 gives the full variable domain: SAVISQKPSRDICQRGTSLTIQCQVDSQVTMMFWYRQQPGQSLTLIATANQGSEATYESGFVIDKFPISRPNLTFSTLTVSNMSPEDSSIYLCSVTGRIGVETQYFGPGTRLLVL.

CDR3 loop: CASSFYITEKLFF. CDR3 in DNA: TGTGCCAGCAGCTTTTACATAACAGAAAAACTGTTTTTT. The genes are TRBV5-8 and TRBJ1-4; no reliable D call. Germline CDR1 and CDR2: SGHTS and YDEGEE. Trimming left V 2 bases short and J 8 bases short, with 10 bases between. The CDR3 is made up of 13 amino acids.

This sequence joins TRBV6-1 and TRBJ2-7; D may be TRBD2 (5 bases). CDR1 and CDR2 from the germline V gene are MNHNS and SASEGT. The CDR3 spans 14 residues. Trimming removed 2 bases from V and 1 base from J, with 9 bases in between. The CDR3 sequence: CASSEISGSYEQYF. Written as DNA, the CDR3 is TGTGCCAGCAGTGAAATCTCGGGATCCTACGAGCAGTACTTC.

The chain uses TRBV7-2 and TRBJ2-2; TRBD2 matches at 13 bases. The CDR3 runs to 19 residues. Germline loops: CDR1 SGHTA, CDR2 FQGNSA. Trimming removed 4 bases from V and 3 bases from J; junction bases left unmatched: 11. The CDR3 bases are TGTGCCAGCAGCTGGACTAGCGGGAGCCGTCGTTCGTACACCGGGGAGCTGTTTTTT. It codes for CASSWTSGSRRSYTGELFF.

The V call is TRBV5-4, the J call TRBJ2-1; 16 positions agree with TRBD2. CDR3 length equals 16 residues. V gave up 4 bases and J gave up 7 bases; unmatched junction bases: 5. Germline CDR1 and CDR2: SGHNT and YYREEE (reference sequence). CDR3 sequence (DNA): TGTGCCAGCAGCATGGGACTAGCGGGAGGGATAAATGAGCAGTTCTTC. It yields the protein CASSMGLAGGINEQFF.

The chain has TRBV15 and TRBJ2-7; a weak D match, TRBD2 (6 bases). Trimming took 0 bases from V and 4 from J, leaving 19 bases between them. The CDR3 is 17 residues long. Germline CDR1 and CDR2: LNHNV and YYDKDF (reference sequence). CDR3 amino acids: CATSRDTASGVGYEQYF. The CDR3 DNA sequence: TGTGCCACCAGCAGAGACACCGCGTCGGGAGTGGGGTACGAGCAGTACTTC.

Only one count was recorded for this clone. This sequence joins TRBV19 and TRBJ2-7; 7 positions match TRBD2. Germline values: CDR1 LNHDA, CDR2 SQIVND (reference sequence). The V segment lost 6 bases and the J segment 3 bases; nucleotides outside the gene matches: 2. The CDR3 consists of 12 residues. As DNA, the CDR3 is TGTGCCAGTAGCCGGACTAGCTACGAGCAGTACTTC. This gives the protein CASSRTSYEQYF.

The V call is TRBV6-5, the J call TRBJ1-2; D not resolved. V lost 6 bases to trimming and J lost 2 bases, with 7 bases between them. Per the germline V gene, CDR1 is MNHEY and CDR2 is SVGAGI. The CDR3 is 12 residues long. For the CDR3, the DNA is TGTGCCAGCAGAGAAGGAAACTATGGCTACACCTTC. This sequence encodes CASREGNYGYTF.

Regarding this clone: Other DNA sequences from this sample encode an identical CDR3 as well. The chain has TRBV2 and TRBJ2-1; D might be TRBD1 or TRBD2, each matching 5 bases. Germline V lookup: CDR1 SNHLY, CDR2 FYNNEI. V gave up 3 bases and J gave up 3 bases, with 6 bases separating them. The CDR3 contains 13 residues. This chain's CDR3 is CASSEGVYNEQFF. The CDR3 DNA sequence: TGTGCCAGCAGTGAGGGGGTCTACAATGAGCAGTTCTTC.

The chain links TRBV28 to TRBJ2-2, with unresolved D. CDR3 size: 14 residues. The germline gives CDR1 MDHEN, CDR2 SYDVKM. The V and J ends lost 3 bases and 5 bases respectively, with 10 bases between them. The CDR3 sequence is CASSFQASTGELFF. CDR3 DNA sequence: TGTGCCAGCAGTTTTCAGGCATCGACCGGGGAGCTGTTTTTT.

The chain links TRBV18 to TRBJ2-1; 12 bases map to TRBD2. Per germline, CDR1 KGHSH and CDR2 LQKENI. J gave up 7 bases and V 6 bases, and 10 bases lay outside the gene matches. The CDR3 runs to 16 residues. The CDR3 DNA reads as TGTGCCAGCTCCCAGACTAGCGGGAGCCTAAAGAATGAGCAGTTCTTC. Protein: CASSQTSGSLKNEQFF.

Concerning this clone itself: Germline and junction disagree at one end, which may indicate a read error. V is TRBV2 and J is TRBJ1-5; D is ambiguous. The germline gives CDR1 SNHLY, CDR2 FYNNEI. The CDR3 consists of 14 residues. CDR3 DNA sequence: TGTGCCAGCAGGCCGGCAGGTAGCTATCAGCCCCAGCATTTT. It specifies CASRPAGSYQPQHF.

The genes are TRBV10-2 and TRBJ2-7; TRBD2 matches 8 bases. Germline V gives CDR1 WSHSY, CDR2 SAAADI. Unmatched junction bases numbered 9, after V lost 1 base and J lost 7 bases. The CDR3 is 15 amino acids. The CDR3, as DNA: TGCGCCAGCAGTGAGTTAGGAGCGGGAGCGGGGGAGCAGTACTTC. Translated: CASSELGAGAGEQYF.

This chain joins TRBV9 and TRBJ2-3; 9 bases match TRBD2. J gave up 0 bases and V 4 bases, and 0 bases lay outside the gene matches. CDR3 length: 14 residues. Germline assignment: CDR1 SGDLS and CDR2 YYNGEE. The CDR3 coding sequence is TGTGCCAGCAGCACTAGCGGGAGCACAGATACGCAGTATTTT. This gives the protein CASSTSGSTDTQYF.

Points on this clone: At one end, the junction sequence differs from germline, possibly due to a read error. This chain links TRBV28 with TRBJ2-1; TRBD2 aligns across 7 bases. The CDR3 is 12 residues long. Germline V lookup: CDR1 MDHEN, CDR2 SYDVKM. Here the CDR3 reads CASSQTPGRVIF. The CDR3 coding sequence is TGTGCCAGCAGCCAAACGCCTGGGAGGGTGATCTTC. Full variable domain (rest looked up from reference TRBV28 and TRBJ2-1): DVKVTQSSRYLVKRTGEKVFLECVQDMDHENMFWYRQDPGLGLRLIYFSYDVKMKEKGDIPEGYSVSREKKERFSLILESASTNQTSMYLCASSQTPGRVIFGPGTRLTVL.

This chain connects TRBV4-1 to TRBJ1-2; tentative D call: TRBD1 (5 bases). The CDR3 consists of 16 residues. Germline V gene data show CDR1 as MGHRA and CDR2 as YSYEKL. The V and J ends lost 4 bases and 1 base respectively, with 16 bases between them. CDR3 sequence reads: CASSLTLDRLNYGYTF. Written as DNA, the CDR3 is TGCGCCAGCAGCCTCACTCTTGACAGACTTAACTATGGCTACACCTTC.

The V and J genes are TRBV4-2 and TRBJ2-7; 13 bases map to TRBD2. Germline values: CDR1 LGHNA, CDR2 YNFKEQ. This CDR3 is 16 amino acids long. Trimming cost V 4 bases and J 2 bases; bases outside gene matches: 5. In DNA, the CDR3 is TGTGCCAGCAGCCTCATTGGACTAGCGGGAGCCTACGAGCAGTACTTC. Its translation: CASSLIGLAGAYEQYF.

This chain connects TRBV19 to TRBJ2-5, with 8 bases lining up with TRBD1. V lost 6 bases and J lost 9; bases outside the gene matches: 18. The CDR3 totals 16 residues. From germline, CDR1 is LNHDA and CDR2 SQIVND (reference sequence). The CDR3 sequence is CASSPAPGRGLEAQYF. In nucleotides, the CDR3 is TGTGCCAGTAGCCCCGCCCCCGGCAGGGGGCTCGAGGCCCAGTACTTC.

The chain carries TRBV7-7 and TRBJ2-5; D uncertain. Trimming stripped 1 base from V and 2 bases from J, with 11 bases between. From germline, CDR1 is SSHAT and CDR2 FNYEAQ (reference sequence). The CDR3 has 15 amino acids. In DNA form, the CDR3 reads TGTGCCAGCAGCTTAGGAACTTTCAAGCAAGAGACCCAGTACTTC. Its translation is CASSLGTFKQETQYF.

The chain employs TRBV10-3 and TRBJ1-2, with unresolved D. Trimming shortened V by 0 bases and J by 6 bases, and 11 bases separated the two germline ends. The CDR3 is made up of 14 amino acids. Germline values: CDR1 ENHRY, CDR2 SYGVKD. As DNA, the CDR3 is TGTGCCATCAGTGAGTCAGAGGTCCGGGATGGCTACACCTTC. Its protein is CAISESEVRDGYTF.

The CDR3: CASSPPGVEGYTF. The CDR3 bases are TGCGCCAGCAGCCCCCCAGGGGTTGAAGGCTACACCTTC. The chain is built from TRBV4-1 and TRBJ1-2; D might be TRBD1 (6 bases). The CDR3 is 13 amino acids. CDR1 MGHRA and CDR2 YSYEKL come from the germline V gene. Trimming pared 4 bases from V and 8 bases from J, leaving 14 bases between.

The gene calls are TRBV7-9 and TRBJ1-2; D is unclear. The germline V gene has CDR1 SEHNR and CDR2 FQNEAQ (reference sequence). V lost 3 bases and J 5 bases, leaving 7 bases between the germline ends. The CDR3 consists of 12 residues. This chain's CDR3 is CASSFSGYGYTF. The CDR3 nucleotides are TGTGCCAGCAGCTTTTCCGGGTATGGCTACACCTTC.